This record covers a single T cell receptor beta chain. RNA transcripts yielded amplified TCR beta CDR3 regions. The HTBI primer set was used in a first-round RT-PCR of the TCR CDR3. TCRdb passed the multiplex PCR reads through MiXCR, listing each CDR3 protein once. The repertoire holds hundreds of thousands of distinct CDR3 sequences, with over 15% as singletons. Those with hyperthyroidism were 18 to 65 years old, newly diagnosed, and ill for under 2 months. These data belong to a study of T cells in Graves' hyperthyroidism and ophthalmopathy. Study details: Once the initial diagnosis was made, peripheral blood was obtained before any treatment.

The germline V gene encodes CDR1 WNHNN and CDR2 SYGVQD (reference sequence). CDR3 size: 17 residues. Trimming took 0 bases from V and 4 from J, leaving 16 bases between them. This sequence joins TRBV10-1 and TRBJ2-4; D gene uncertain. Sequenced material: blood. This TCR was sampled from a woman between 18 and 30 years old with Graves' hyperthyroidism. CDR3 bases: TGCGCCAGCAGTGAGTCCCGGCAGCACACGGCGAAAAACATTCAGTACTTC. It codes for CASSESRQHTAKNIQYF.